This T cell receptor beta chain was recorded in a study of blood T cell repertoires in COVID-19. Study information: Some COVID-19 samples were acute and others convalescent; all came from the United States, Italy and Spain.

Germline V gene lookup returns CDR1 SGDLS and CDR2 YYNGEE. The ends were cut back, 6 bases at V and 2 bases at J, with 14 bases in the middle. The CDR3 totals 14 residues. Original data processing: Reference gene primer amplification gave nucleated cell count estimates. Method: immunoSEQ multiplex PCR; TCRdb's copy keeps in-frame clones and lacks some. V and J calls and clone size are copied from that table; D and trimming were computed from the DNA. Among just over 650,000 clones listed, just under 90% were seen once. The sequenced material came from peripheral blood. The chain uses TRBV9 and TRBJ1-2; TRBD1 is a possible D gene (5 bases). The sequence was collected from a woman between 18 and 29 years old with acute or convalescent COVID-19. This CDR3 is CASTQAGGNYGYTF. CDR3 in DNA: TGTGCCAGCACCCAGGCTGGGGGGAACTATGGCTACACCTTC.